The following is a T cell receptor beta chain sequence with its context. This specimen belongs to a study of T cell changes during pregnancy in multiple sclerosis. Per germline, CDR1 MGHRA and CDR2 YSYEKL. This CDR3 comprises 18 residues. Trimming cost V 1 base and J 2 bases; bases outside gene matches: 7. Method: immunoSEQ multiplex PCR; TCRdb's copy keeps in-frame clones and lacks some. This table holds around 70,000 clones, roughly 92% found once. The chain is built from TRBV4-1 and TRBJ2-5; 13 nucleotides match TRBD2. The receptor was isolated from a female donor in good health, enrolled as a control in a pregnancy study. The sample was peripheral blood, taken in the first trimester of pregnancy. CDR3 nucleotides: TGCGCCAGCAGCCAAGGTTGGGGGACTAGCGGGGCACAAGAGACCCAGTACTTC. This gives the protein CASSQGWGTSGAQETQYF.